The clone carrying this T cell receptor (beta chain) was detected only a few times. Its antigen is undetermined. These data are taken from a study of identical twins. Study outcomes and limitations: Excess sharing between twins was weaker in beta out-of-frame sequences.

Using its own MiXCR run on the 5' RACE reads, TCRdb lists one record per CDR3 protein. The table shows under 350,000 distinct CDR3 sequences, with roughly 9.7% occurring only once. The data were also submitted as part of a second study, on yellow fever vaccine responses in identical twins.

The specimen was CD8+ T cells sorted from blood. This TCR derives from a woman aged 18-29 years in good health.

CDR3 nucleotide sequence: TGTGCCAGTAGTAACAGGATGGAGGCGAACAATGAGCAGTTCTTC. Protein product: CASSNRMEANNEQFF. V gene TRBV19 combines with J gene TRBJ2-1; D assignment may be TRBD1 or TRBD2 (5 bases each). V was trimmed by 4 bases and J by 5 bases, leaving 15 bases between them. Germline-derived CDR1 and CDR2 are LNHDA and SQIVND (reference sequence). The CDR3 length is 15 residues.